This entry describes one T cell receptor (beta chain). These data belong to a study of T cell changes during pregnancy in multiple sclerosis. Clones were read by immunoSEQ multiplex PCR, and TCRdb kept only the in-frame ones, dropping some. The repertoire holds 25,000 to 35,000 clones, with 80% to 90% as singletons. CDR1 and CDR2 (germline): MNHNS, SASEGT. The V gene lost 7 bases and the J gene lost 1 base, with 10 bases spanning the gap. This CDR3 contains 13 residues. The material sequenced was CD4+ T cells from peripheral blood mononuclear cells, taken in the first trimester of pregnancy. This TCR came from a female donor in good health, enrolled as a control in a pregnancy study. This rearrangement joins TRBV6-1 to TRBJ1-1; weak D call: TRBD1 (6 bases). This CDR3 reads CASKLQGNTEAFF. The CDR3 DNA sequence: TGTGCCAGCAAGCTACAGGGGAACACTGAAGCTTTCTTT.